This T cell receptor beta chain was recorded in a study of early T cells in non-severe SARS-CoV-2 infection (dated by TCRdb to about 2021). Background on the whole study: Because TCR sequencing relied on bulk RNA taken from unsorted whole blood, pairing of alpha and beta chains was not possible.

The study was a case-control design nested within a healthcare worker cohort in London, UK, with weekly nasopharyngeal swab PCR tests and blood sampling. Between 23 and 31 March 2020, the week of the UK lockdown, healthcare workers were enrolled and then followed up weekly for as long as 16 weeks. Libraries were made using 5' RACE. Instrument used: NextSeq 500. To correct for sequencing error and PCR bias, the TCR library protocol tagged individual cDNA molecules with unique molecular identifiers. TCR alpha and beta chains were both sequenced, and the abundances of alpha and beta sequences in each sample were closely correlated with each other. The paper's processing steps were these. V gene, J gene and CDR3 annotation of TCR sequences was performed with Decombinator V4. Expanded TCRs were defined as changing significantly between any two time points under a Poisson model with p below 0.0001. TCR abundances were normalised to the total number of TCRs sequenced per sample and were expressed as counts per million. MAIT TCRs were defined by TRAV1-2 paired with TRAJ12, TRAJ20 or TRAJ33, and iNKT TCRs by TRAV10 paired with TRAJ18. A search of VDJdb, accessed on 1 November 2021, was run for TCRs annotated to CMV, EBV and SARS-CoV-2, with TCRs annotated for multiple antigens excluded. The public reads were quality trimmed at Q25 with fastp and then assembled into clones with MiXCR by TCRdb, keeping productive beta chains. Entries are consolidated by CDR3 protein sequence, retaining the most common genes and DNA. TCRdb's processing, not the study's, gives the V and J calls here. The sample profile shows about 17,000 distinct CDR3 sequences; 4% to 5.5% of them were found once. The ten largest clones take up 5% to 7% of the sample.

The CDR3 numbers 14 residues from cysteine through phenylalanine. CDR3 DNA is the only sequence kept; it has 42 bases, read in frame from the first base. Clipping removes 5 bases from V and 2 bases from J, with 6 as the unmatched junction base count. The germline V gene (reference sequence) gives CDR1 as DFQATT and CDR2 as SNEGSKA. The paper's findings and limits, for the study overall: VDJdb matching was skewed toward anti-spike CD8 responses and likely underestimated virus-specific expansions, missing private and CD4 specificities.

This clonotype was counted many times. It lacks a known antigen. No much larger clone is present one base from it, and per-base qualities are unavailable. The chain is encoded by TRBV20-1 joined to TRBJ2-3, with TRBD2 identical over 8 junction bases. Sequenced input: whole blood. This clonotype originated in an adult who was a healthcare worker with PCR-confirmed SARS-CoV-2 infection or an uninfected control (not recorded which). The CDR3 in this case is CSAPVAGNTDTQYF. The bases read TGCAGTGCTCCTGTAGCGGGGAACACAGATACGCAGTATTTT.